This T cell receptor beta chain comes out of a study of T cell repertoires in cytomegalovirus infection. Study-level background: Public TCR beta signatures provided an indication of both CMV infection and a matching HLA type. Study-level points and caveats: Using cumulative public TCR beta family frequency, the authors identified those who carried CMV together with the relevant HLA. Ex vivo responses were dominated by HLA-C-restricted CMV-specific TCR beta clonotypes.

Per the germline V gene, CDR1 is KGHSH and CDR2 is LQKENI. V gave up 2 bases and J gave up 2 bases, with 13 bases separating them. CDR3 length: 15 residues. TCRdb independently ran MiXCR on the reads; one entry per CDR3 protein. The table lists 570,000 or so distinct CDR3 sequences, roughly 43% of them singletons. As regards this clonotype: Its antigen is not known.

This TCR was recovered from a human donor in good health (CMV status not recorded). Some clones in this sample may be carry-over from other donors' samples. This specimen was cultured PBMCs, taken from culture after CMV antigen stimulation. V is TRBV18 and J is TRBJ2-7; tentatively, D is TRBD2 (5 bases). CDR3 bases: TGTGCCAGCTCACCATCGCAGCGGCGGACCTACGAGCAGTACTTC. This sequence encodes CASSPSQRRTYEQYF.